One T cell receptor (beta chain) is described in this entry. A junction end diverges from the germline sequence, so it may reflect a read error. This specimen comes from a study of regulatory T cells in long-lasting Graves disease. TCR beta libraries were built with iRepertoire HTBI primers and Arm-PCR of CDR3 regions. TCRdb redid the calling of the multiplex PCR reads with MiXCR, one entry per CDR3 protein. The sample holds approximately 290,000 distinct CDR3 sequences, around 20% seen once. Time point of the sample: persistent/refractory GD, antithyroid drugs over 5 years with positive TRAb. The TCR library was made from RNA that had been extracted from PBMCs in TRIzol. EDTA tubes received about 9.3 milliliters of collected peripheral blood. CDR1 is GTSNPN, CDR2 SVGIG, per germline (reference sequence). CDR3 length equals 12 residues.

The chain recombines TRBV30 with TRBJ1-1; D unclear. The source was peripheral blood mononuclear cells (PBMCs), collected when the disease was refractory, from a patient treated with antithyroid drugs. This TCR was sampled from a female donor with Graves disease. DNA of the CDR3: TGTGCCGGGAGGACGGCGAACACTGAAGCTTTCTTT. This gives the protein CAGRTANTEAFF.